This T cell receptor beta chain was obtained from a study of OX40 agonist ivuxolimab in advanced cancers. Study details: The study treated patients with ivuxolimab, an agonistic anti-OX40 (CD134) antibody. Partial responses were seen in three patients, one with hepatocellular carcinoma and two with cutaneous melanoma. Whole-study findings and limits: Normalized T-cell clonal expansion was also low in a subset of nonresponders. Averaged across samples, CD8+ T cells carried more expanded clones than CD4+ did.

Assay: immunoSEQ multiplex PCR; the TCRdb copy retains only in-frame clones and omits some. This table holds 25,000 to 30,000 clones, approximately 88% found once. A remark on this clone: What it recognizes is unknown.

The sequence was obtained from an adult with an advanced solid tumor such as melanoma, head and neck, liver or kidney cancer. Sequenced here: CD4+ or CD8+ T cells sorted from blood, sampled in a trial of the OX40 agonist ivuxolimab.

The DNA of the CDR3 is TGTGCCAGCAGCCAAGATCTATTATTGGGGGGCTTAGGCTCCTACGAGCAGTACTTC. Amino acids: CASSQDLLLGGLGSYEQYF. The chain joins TRBV4-2 to TRBJ2-7; D tentatively reads TRBD1 or TRBD2 (6 bases each). Germline-derived CDR1 and CDR2 are LGHNA and YNFKEQ. Trimming took 0 bases from V and 0 from J, leaving 21 bases between them. This CDR3 contains 19 residues.